This entry concerns a single TCR beta chain. Its matching antigen is unknown. CFSE-dim autoproliferating and CFSE-high non-proliferating T cells from unstimulated culture were sequenced separately. About 50 million CFSE-labeled PBMCs were cultured less than eight days unstimulated, then replicate wells were pooled. PBMCs were labeled with approximately 0.5 uM CFSE and cultured without exogenous stimuli. Germline CDR1 and CDR2: SGHRS and YFSETQ. Between the trimmed V and J ends, which lost 4 bases and 0 bases, there was a span of 19 bases. CDR3 size: 17 residues. Sequencing used immunoSEQ multiplex PCR; TCRdb keeps in-frame clones, though not all of them. Altogether approximately 47,000 clones are present, over 75% being singletons, with the ten largest covering roughly 1%. This sample is drawn from a study of memory B cells and T cells in multiple sclerosis. Study conclusions and caveats: Shared clonotype counts depended on differing compartment clone-set sizes and were normalized.

The J gene is TRBJ1-1, the V gene TRBV5-1, with D uncertain. This clonotype was obtained from a human donor with multiple sclerosis. What was sequenced was PBMCs from blood kept in culture. The DNA of the CDR3 is TGCGCCAGCAGCCCAGGTGCCGGGGTCACCTTGAACACTGAAGCTTTCTTT. Its protein is CASSPGAGVTLNTEAFF. The full variable domain, completed using reference TRBV5-1 and TRBJ1-1, is KAGVTQTPRYLIKTRGQQVTLSCSPISGHRSVSWYQQTPGQGLQFLFEYFSETQRNKGNFPGRFSGRQFSNSRSEMNVSTLELGDSALYLCASSPGAGVTLNTEAFFGQGTRLTVV.